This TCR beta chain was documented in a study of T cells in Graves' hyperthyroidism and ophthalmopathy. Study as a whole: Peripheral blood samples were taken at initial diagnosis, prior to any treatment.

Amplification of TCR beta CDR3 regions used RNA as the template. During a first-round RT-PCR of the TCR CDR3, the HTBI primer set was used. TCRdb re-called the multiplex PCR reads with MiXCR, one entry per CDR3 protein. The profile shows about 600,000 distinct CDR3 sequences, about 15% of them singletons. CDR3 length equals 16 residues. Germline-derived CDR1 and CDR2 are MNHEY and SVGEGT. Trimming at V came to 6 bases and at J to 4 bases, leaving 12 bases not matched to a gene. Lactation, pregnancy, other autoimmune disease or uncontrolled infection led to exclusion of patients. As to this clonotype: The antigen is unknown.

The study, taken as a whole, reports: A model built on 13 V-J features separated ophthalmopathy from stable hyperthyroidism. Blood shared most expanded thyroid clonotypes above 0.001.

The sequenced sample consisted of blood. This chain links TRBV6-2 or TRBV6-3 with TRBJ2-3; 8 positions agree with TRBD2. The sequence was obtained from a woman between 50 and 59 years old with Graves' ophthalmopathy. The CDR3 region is CASRKDREGIADTQYF. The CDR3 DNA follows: TGTGCCAGCAGAAAAGATCGGGAGGGTATAGCAGATACGCAGTATTTT.